This TCR beta chain was captured in a study of PD-L1 blockade in urothelial cancer. On the study more broadly: Analyzed time points were 3 weeks (second dose) and 6 weeks after therapy began.

Assay: immunoSEQ multiplex PCR; the TCRdb copy retains only in-frame clones and omits some. The sample holds 44,000 or so clones, about 87% seen once. V was cut by 4 bases and J by 2 bases, with 9 bases left in between. Looked up from germline, CDR1 is LNHDA and CDR2 is SQIVND (reference sequence). This CDR3 contains 13 residues. The source was PBMCs, collected around atezolizumab (anti-PD-L1) treatment. The chain links TRBV19 to TRBJ2-7, with D perhaps matching TRBD1 (6 bases). The receptor comes from a man older than 75 with urothelial cancer. The CDR3 region is CASSRDNTYEQYF. CDR3 in DNA: TGTGCCAGTAGTAGGGACAACACCTACGAGCAGTACTTC.